What follows describes a single TCR beta chain. The data derive from a study of T-cell memory formation after mild COVID-19. TCRdb analysed the 5' RACE reads with MiXCR anew, one entry per CDR3 protein. Seen here are 540,000 or so distinct CDR3 sequences, over 20% observed once, and the top ten hold about an eighth. Germline V CDR1 and CDR2: SGHTA, FQGTGA. V was clipped by 1 base and J by 3 bases; unmatched bases: 4. CDR3 size: 15 residues. Sequencing was performed on PBMCs or a T cell subset sorted from them (not recorded which). This chain uses TRBV7-3 with TRBJ2-3, with 7 nucleotides matching TRBD1. This receptor was obtained from an adult woman who had mild COVID-19 (a few samples of this study predate the infection). Cell type and time point are not known. CDR3 region: CASSLMGTVTDTQYF. DNA for the CDR3: TGTGCCAGCAGCTTAATGGGGACAGTGACAGATACGCAGTATTTT.